These 22 T cell receptor beta chains were sequenced from one sample in a study of cytotoxic CD8 clonotypes in ibrutinib-treated CLL (dated by TCRdb to about 2021). The sample's time point label, in plain terms: about eleven months on ibrutinib. The library was built by means of the immunoSEQ multiplex PCR assay. TCRdb provides this immuneACCESS table in a form limited to in-frame rearrangements. Some clones are lacking; in checked studies, under half of them reflect an unresolved V gene, and why the rest are absent is not known. Counted in this sample were over 200,000 clones; approximately 79% of them appeared once. The ten largest make up about 10% of the sample. The sample in question was PBMCs, obtained after 12 months of ibrutinib treatment. All receptors derive from a human donor with chronic lymphocytic leukemia.

This clone has a handful of counts. For the CDR3, the DNA is TGCAGCGTTCTTCGGGGGAGGGAAGCTTTCTTT. Residues: CSVLRGREAFF. V gene TRBV29-1 combines with J gene TRBJ1-1; maybe TRBD1 (5 bases). V was clipped by 5 bases and J by 8 bases, with 12 bases between them. The CDR3 length is 11 residues. The germline gives CDR1 SQVTM, CDR2 ANQGSEA. Full variable domain (missing parts from reference TRBV29-1 and TRBJ1-1): SAVISQKPSRDICQRGTSLTIQCQVDSQVTMMFWYRQQPGQSLTLIATANQGSEATYESGFVIDKFPISRPNLTFSTLTVSNMSPEDSSIYLCSVLRGREAFFGQGTRLTVV.

J is TRBJ2-7 and V is TRBV19, with 7 bases lining up with TRBD1. J was trimmed by 3 bases and V by 1 base; bases with no gene match: 6. The CDR3 has 15 residues. Germline CDR1 reads LNHDA; CDR2 reads SQIVND (reference sequence). CDR3 nucleotide sequence: TGTGCCAGTAGTATAGCCCCGGGACAGAACTACGAGCAGTACTTC. Translated, it gives CASSIAPGQNYEQYF.

The genes are TRBV2 and TRBJ2-5; TRBD2 matches at 7 bases. This CDR3 has 16 residues. The J segment lost 5 bases and the V segment lost 6 bases, leaving 15 bases of the junction unmatched. In germline, CDR1 is SNHLY, CDR2 FYNNEI. CDR3 nucleotide sequence: TGTGCCAGCAGAAGCCCACTAAGTGGGAGGGTGGAGACCCAGTACTTC. Translation: CASRSPLSGRVETQYF.

CDR3 amino acids: CSVAVYLNTEAFF. DNA for the CDR3: TGCAGCGTTGCAGTATACCTGAACACTGAAGCTTTCTTT. This sequence joins TRBV29-1 and TRBJ1-1; D unresolved. Germline CDR1 reads SQVTM; CDR2 reads ANQGSEA. Trimming took 4 bases from V and 0 from J, leaving 9 bases between them. This CDR3 spans 13 amino acids.

CDR3 sequence reads: CASKNDRANTEAFF. Written as DNA, the CDR3 is TGTGCCAGCAAGAACGACAGGGCCAACACTGAAGCTTTCTTT. This chain links TRBV7-3 with TRBJ1-1; TRBD1 agrees at 7 bases. Germline-derived CDR1 and CDR2 are SGHTA and FQGTGA. This CDR3 comprises 14 residues. The V gene end was trimmed by 7 bases and the J gene end by 2 bases; junction bases not matched to a gene: 7.

The chain links TRBV7-9 to TRBJ2-2, with D perhaps being TRBD1 or TRBD2 (5 bases each). CDR3 length equals 14 residues. V lost 5 bases and J 1 base, leaving 8 bases between the germline ends. Germline V gene lookup returns CDR1 SEHNR and CDR2 FQNEAQ (reference sequence). The CDR3 bases are TGTGCCAGCAGCGGGACCTTGAACACCGGGGAGCTGTTTTTT. This encodes CASSGTLNTGELFF.

The chain links TRBV28 to TRBJ2-7, with D perhaps TRBD1 or TRBD2 (5 bases each). The V end was cut by 1 base, the J end by 0 bases, with 10 bases between. The germline CDR1 and CDR2 sequences are MDHEN and SYDVKM. This CDR3 is 15 amino acids long. The CDR3 reads CASSLYGASSYEQYF. The CDR3, as DNA: TGTGCCAGCAGTTTATACGGGGCTAGCTCCTACGAGCAGTACTTC.

The genes are TRBV30 and TRBJ1-5; D remains unclear. From germline, CDR1 is GTSNPN and CDR2 SVGIG (reference sequence). Trimming shortened V by 1 base and J by 7 bases, and 8 bases separated the two germline ends. The CDR3 contains 12 residues. This CDR3 is CAWSAPGQPQHF. CDR3 nucleotide sequence: TGTGCCTGGAGTGCGCCGGGGCAGCCCCAGCATTTT.

The sample holds many counts of this clone. The chain joins TRBV4-1 to TRBJ1-4; D unresolved. This CDR3 has 13 amino acids. The V gene's germline CDR1 is MGHRA and CDR2 YSYEKL. Trimming removed 3 bases from V and 8 bases from J, with 10 bases in between. CDR3 loop: CASSHLPGEKLFF. In DNA, the CDR3 is TGCGCCAGCAGCCACCTTCCGGGGGAAAAACTGTTTTTT.

This chain links TRBV7-9 with TRBJ1-2; no clear D gene. Germline lookup yields CDR1 SEHNR and CDR2 FQNEAQ (reference sequence). Trimming left V 5 bases short and J 3 bases short, with 16 bases between. The CDR3 has 15 residues. The CDR3 loop is CASSILAGSHYGYTF. CDR3 bases: TGTGCCAGCAGCATCCTGGCGGGTTCACACTATGGCTACACCTTC.

CDR3 in DNA: TGTGCCAGCAGCCCTACTAGCGGGGGCCCATTCTTCTCCTACGAGCAGTACTTC. Its translation is CASSPTSGGPFFSYEQYF. This chain connects TRBV7-6 to TRBJ2-7; TRBD2 matches at 11 bases. Unmatched junction bases numbered 12, after V lost 5 bases and J lost 0 bases. CDR3 length: 18 amino acids. Germline V CDR1 and CDR2: SGHVS, FNYEAQ.

The V and J genes are TRBV19 and TRBJ1-2; TRBD1 agrees at 7 bases. Germline CDR1 LNHDA, CDR2 SQIVND (reference sequence). This CDR3 is 15 amino acids long. V dropped 7 bases and J dropped 1; count of bases not matched to a gene: 9. CDR3 sequence reads: CASTKGGRFNYGYTF. In DNA form, the CDR3 reads TGTGCCAGTACAAAAGGGGGCCGCTTTAACTATGGCTACACCTTC.

V and J are TRBV5-5 and TRBJ2-2; the match to TRBD1 covers 10 bases. The CDR3 extends over 14 amino acids. Trimming took 3 bases from V and 5 from J; bases not matched to a gene: 1. Germline CDR1 and CDR2: SGHKS and YYEKEE (reference sequence). CDR3 sequence reads: CASSSGQGTGELFF. DNA of the CDR3: TGTGCCAGCAGCTCGGGACAGGGGACCGGGGAGCTGTTTTTT. The full variable domain, completed using reference TRBV5-5 and TRBJ2-2, is DAGVTQSPTHLIKTRGQQVTLRCSPISGHKSVSWYQQVLGQGPQFIFQYYEKEERGRGNFPDRFSARQFPNYSSELNVNALLLGDSALYLCASSSGQGTGELFFGEGSRLTVL.

This rearrangement joins TRBV10-3 to TRBJ2-3; TRBD1 matches at 8 bases. The CDR3 sequence is 13 residues long. The trim removed 8 bases at V and 2 bases at J, leaving 3 bases unmatched. The germline gives CDR1 ENHRY, CDR2 SYGVKD. The CDR3 spells CAIQGALTDTQYF. DNA for the CDR3: TGTGCCATCCAGGGGGCCCTCACAGATACGCAGTATTTT.

This clone has more than one count but fewer than ten. The V gene is TRBV5-1, the J gene TRBJ2-7, with no clear D. Germline loops: CDR1 SGHRS, CDR2 YFSETQ. The CDR3 sequence is 12 residues long. The V and J ends lost 3 bases and 3 bases respectively, with 7 bases between them. The CDR3: CASSSLDYEQYF. For the CDR3, the DNA is TGCGCCAGCAGCTCTCTAGACTACGAGCAGTACTTC.

J is TRBJ1-6 and V is TRBV5-4, with 7 bases lining up with TRBD1. The CDR3 totals 14 residues. Germline V gene lookup returns CDR1 SGHNT and CDR2 YYREEE (reference sequence). Unmatched junction bases numbered 14, after V lost 4 bases and J lost 16 bases. The CDR3 reads CASSHGDSPYVLHF. DNA of the CDR3: TGTGCCAGCAGCCACGGGGACAGTCCATACGTTCTCCACTTT.

V is TRBV18 and J is TRBJ2-2; 10 bases fit TRBD2. This CDR3 has 15 residues. J lost 6 bases, V lost 2 bases, and 3 bases had no gene match. In germline, CDR1 is KGHSH, CDR2 LQKENI. CDR3 nucleotides: TGTGCCAGCTCACCAACCAGCGGGGGGGCCGGGGAGCTGTTTTTT. It yields the protein CASSPTSGGAGELFF.

The rearrangement joins TRBV19 to TRBJ2-1; 10 bases fit TRBD1. With V trimmed by 10 bases and J by 8 bases, 11 bases remained unmatched. CDR1 and CDR2 (germline): LNHDA, SQIVND (reference sequence). The CDR3 is 14 residues long. For the CDR3, the DNA is TGTGCCACAACGAAGGACAGGGGGTCCTATGAGCAGTTCTTC. Translating gives CATTKDRGSYEQFF.

The rearrangement uses TRBV18 and TRBJ2-1; no definite D call. The CDR3 totals 18 residues. The V gene's germline CDR1 is KGHSH and CDR2 LQKENI. The V gene lost 0 bases and the J gene lost 5 bases, with 20 bases spanning the gap. CDR3 in DNA: TGTGCCAGCTCACCACCGGGAACCGGGCCTAACGGTGACAATGAGCAGTTCTTC. Its translation is CASSPPGTGPNGDNEQFF.

The J gene is TRBJ1-2, the V gene TRBV25-1, with 7 bases identical to TRBD1. This CDR3 spans 12 amino acids. Germline trimming cut 6 bases from V and 8 bases from J; bases unmatched to any gene: 6. Germline V gives CDR1 MGHDK, CDR2 SYGVNS. For the CDR3, the DNA is TGTGCCAGCAGGTCGCGACAGGGAGGCTACACCTTC. This codes for CASRSRQGGYTF.

V usage is TRBV7-6 and J usage is TRBJ2-3; possibly TRBD1 or TRBD2 for D (6 bases each). CDR3 length equals 15 residues. Germline CDR1 reads SGHVS; CDR2 reads FNYEAQ. V was cut by 4 bases and J by 2 bases, with 13 bases left in between. The CDR3 DNA reads TGTGCCAGCAGCTCAGAGGGGGGTTCCACAGATACGCAGTATTTT. As protein: CASSSEGGSTDTQYF. Looking up the rest from reference TRBV7-6 and TRBJ2-3 gives the full variable domain: GAGVSQSPRYKVTKRGQDVALRCDPISGHVSLYWYRQALGQGPEFLTYFNYEAQQDKSGLPNDRFSAERPEGSISTLTIQRTEQRDSAMYRCASSSEGGSTDTQYFGPGTRLTVL.

This chain links TRBV15 with TRBJ2-1; D perhaps matches TRBD1 (6 bases). The CDR3 covers 14 residues. Trimming shortened V by 3 bases and J by 6 bases, and 12 bases separated the two germline ends. The germline gives CDR1 LNHNV, CDR2 YYDKDF (reference sequence). In DNA form, the CDR3 reads TGTGCCACCAGCAGCAAACAGGGTCGCAATGAGCAGTTCTTC. It specifies CATSSKQGRNEQFF.